The TCR beta chain described here comes from a study of cytomegalovirus exposure and HLA in healthy donors. CDR1 SGHDT and CDR2 YYEEEE come from the germline V gene. V gave up 3 bases and J gave up 11 bases, with 13 bases separating them. The CDR3 totals 12 residues. Study conclusions and caveats: Within the 90 to 150 validation repertoires, first-cohort TCR clusters tended to co-occur, according to a later analysis.

This table comes from immunoSEQ multiplex PCR, and its TCRdb copy is limited to in-frame clones, with some not included. The sample shows 110,000 or so clones, approximately 90% of them seen only once. Regarding this clone: The antigen is undetermined.

The sequencing sample was made of PBMCs. The genes are TRBV5-6 and TRBJ2-3; D is possibly TRBD2 (5 bases). The TCR sequence derives from a woman between 18 and 29 years old in good health and CMV-seropositive. The CDR3 DNA reads as TGTGCCAGCAGCTCGCTCGAGGGAAGGCAGTATTTT. It encodes CASSSLEGRQYF.